The 7 T cell receptor beta chains listed next were all sequenced from one sample in a study of control samples from healthy donors and cancer patients. Using immunoSEQ multiplex PCR, the repertoire was profiled, and TCRdb retains in-frame clones only, with some absent. The sample holds 45,000 or so clones, roughly 90% seen once. The sequenced sample was PBMCs. Receptors originate from a woman in her 40s with head and neck cancer.

The chain is built from TRBV6-5 and TRBJ2-2; maybe TRBD1 (5 bases). Germline V gene data show CDR1 as MNHEY and CDR2 as SVGAGI. V was clipped by 2 bases and J by 7 bases, with 11 bases between them. This CDR3 comprises 14 residues. The CDR3 spells CASSYRGHDGELFF. The CDR3, as DNA: TGTGCCAGCAGTTACAGAGGACACGACGGGGAGCTGTTTTTT.

The chain employs TRBV27 and TRBJ2-1; D call uncertain. Germline V gene sequence: CDR1 MNHEY, CDR2 SMNVEV (reference sequence). The V and J ends lost 5 bases and 6 bases respectively, with 20 bases between them. The CDR3 covers 16 residues. Here the CDR3 DNA reads TGTGCCAGCAGTCTCAGCCTCCGGGCGGCGTCCAATGAGCAGTTCTTC. The encoded protein is CASSLSLRAASNEQFF.

The V call is TRBV5-1, the J call TRBJ1-2, with D maybe TRBD1 (5 bases). The V end was cut by 1 base, the J end by 4 bases, with 17 bases between. The CDR3 covers 16 residues. CDR1 and CDR2 (germline): SGHRS, YFSETQ. As DNA, the CDR3 is TGCGCCAGCAGCTTGACGATTGAGGGACCGATCTATGGCTACACCTTC. Its protein product is CASSLTIEGPIYGYTF.

J is TRBJ2-7 and V is TRBV19; D assignment may be TRBD1 or TRBD2 (5 bases each). The germline V and J ends were trimmed by 8 bases and 1 base, with 18 bases remaining between them. Germline-derived CDR1 and CDR2 are LNHDA and SQIVND (reference sequence). The CDR3 contains 15 residues. The CDR3 DNA reads TGTGCCAGTCGGGTCGCCGGGACGTTGTCCTACGAGCAGTACTTC. It translates to CASRVAGTLSYEQYF.

On this clone itself: Other DNA sequences in the sample encode the same CDR3. This chain links TRBV5-1 with TRBJ2-5, with 9 bases lining up with TRBD1. CDR3 length: 14 residues. Germline V gene data show CDR1 as SGHRS and CDR2 as YFSETQ. The junction had 4 bases not matched to a gene; V was cut back by 3 bases and J by 4 bases. The DNA of the CDR3 is TGCGCCAGCAGCTCCGGACAGGGGCGAGAGACCCAGTACTTC. This gives the protein CASSSGQGRETQYF.

The J gene is TRBJ2-2, the V gene TRBV6-6; 9 nucleotides line up with TRBD1. After removal of 7 bases from V and 5 bases from J, the junction contained 5 bases not matched to a gene. The germline V gene has CDR1 MNHNY and CDR2 SVGAGI (reference sequence). The CDR3 covers 14 residues. The CDR3 DNA sequence: TGTGCCAGCAAGGGACAGGGTTTTACCGGGGAGCTGTTTTTT. Protein: CASKGQGFTGELFF.

The genes are TRBV28 and TRBJ2-1; tentatively, D is TRBD2 (7 bases). V shed 10 bases and J shed 1 base, with 17 bases lying between them. CDR3 length equals 15 residues. CDR1 is MDHEN, CDR2 SYDVKM, per germline. DNA for the CDR3: TGTGCCATCTCTAGGGCGGGGGCGTCCTACAATGAGCAGTTCTTC. This codes for CAISRAGASYNEQFF. Complete variable domain (other parts from reference TRBV28 and TRBJ2-1): DVKVTQSSRYLVKRTGEKVFLECVQDMDHENMFWYRQDPGLGLRLIYFSYDVKMKEKGDIPEGYSVSREKKERFSLILESASTNQTSMYLCAISRAGASYNEQFFGPGTRLTVL.